This TCR beta chain stems from a study of T-cell memory formation after mild COVID-19. The CDR3 consists of 15 residues. Per the germline V gene, CDR1 is DFQATT and CDR2 is SNEGSKA (reference sequence). Trimming stripped 0 bases from V and 4 bases from J, with 15 bases between. In regard to this clonotype: What it recognizes is unknown.

General study points: Memory from before infection featured some responding clones, which suggests cross-reactive memory joined. Among CD4+ contracting clones, most were CM and EM, and CD8+ ones EMRA. Balance between CD4 and CD8 was seen in clones contracting day 15 to 85, and a CD4+ lean was seen in later expanders.

Constant-segment primers were used for 5'RACE, and the resulting TCR alpha and TCR beta cDNA libraries carried sample barcodes and UMIs. TCRdb itself ran the 5' RACE reads through MiXCR, one entry per CDR3 protein. In the table there are hundreds of thousands of distinct CDR3 sequences, 20% of which are singletons. The sequenced sample was PBMCs or a T cell subset sorted from them (not recorded which). The sequence was obtained from an adult woman who had mild COVID-19 (a few samples of this study predate the infection). Cell type and time point are not known. This chain links TRBV20-1 with TRBJ1-1, with D uncertain. The CDR3 loop reads CSAREYQARGTEAFF. The CDR3 DNA reads TGCAGTGCTAGAGAGTATCAAGCCCGGGGCACTGAAGCTTTCTTT.